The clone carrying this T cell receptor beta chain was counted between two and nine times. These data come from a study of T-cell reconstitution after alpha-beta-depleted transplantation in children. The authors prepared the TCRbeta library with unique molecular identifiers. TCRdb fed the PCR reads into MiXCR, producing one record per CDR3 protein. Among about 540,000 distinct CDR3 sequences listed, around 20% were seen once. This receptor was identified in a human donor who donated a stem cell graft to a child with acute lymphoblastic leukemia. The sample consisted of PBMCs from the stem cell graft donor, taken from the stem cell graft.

CDR3 residues: CASSQGRVSVIAWDTQYF. As DNA, the CDR3 is TGTGCCAGCAGCCAGGGTAGGGTCTCGGTCATCGCCTGGGATACGCAGTATTTT. The rearrangement uses TRBV4-2 and TRBJ2-3; D ambiguous. Germline CDR1 reads LGHNA; CDR2 reads YNFKEQ. V gave up 3 bases and J gave up 6 bases, with 25 bases separating them. The CDR3 consists of 18 residues.